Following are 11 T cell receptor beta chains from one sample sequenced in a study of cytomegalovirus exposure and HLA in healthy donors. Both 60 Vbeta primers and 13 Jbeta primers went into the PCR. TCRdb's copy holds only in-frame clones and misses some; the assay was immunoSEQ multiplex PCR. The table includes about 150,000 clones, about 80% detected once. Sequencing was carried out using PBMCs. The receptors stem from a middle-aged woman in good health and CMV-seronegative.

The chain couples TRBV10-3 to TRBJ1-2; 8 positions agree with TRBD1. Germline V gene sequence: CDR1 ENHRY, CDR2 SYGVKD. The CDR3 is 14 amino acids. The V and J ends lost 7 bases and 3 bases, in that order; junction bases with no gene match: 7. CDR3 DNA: TGTGCCATCACCGATCAGGACAGGGACTATGGCTACACCTTC. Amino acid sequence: CAITDQDRDYGYTF.

The CDR3 sequence: CASSSGQGSSYEQYF. For the CDR3, the DNA is TGTGCCAGCAGCTCGGGACAGGGTTCATCCTACGAGCAGTACTTC. This chain connects TRBV11-3 to TRBJ2-7, with 9 bases lining up with TRBD1. The CDR3 runs to 15 residues. Germline-derived CDR1 and CDR2 are SGHNT and YENEEA. V shed 4 bases and J 1 base; nucleotides not matched to a gene: 5.

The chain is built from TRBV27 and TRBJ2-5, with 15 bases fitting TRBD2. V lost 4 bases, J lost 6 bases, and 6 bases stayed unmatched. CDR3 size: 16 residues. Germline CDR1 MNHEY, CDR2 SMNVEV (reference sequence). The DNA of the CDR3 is TGTGCCAGCAGTTCCGGACTAGCGGGGGGGGTAAAGACCCAGTACTTC. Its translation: CASSSGLAGGVKTQYF.

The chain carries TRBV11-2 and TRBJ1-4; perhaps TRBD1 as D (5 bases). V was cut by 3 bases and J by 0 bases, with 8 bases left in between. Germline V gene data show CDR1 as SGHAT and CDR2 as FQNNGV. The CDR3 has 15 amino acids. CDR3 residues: CASSFTGSTNEKLFF. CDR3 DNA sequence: TGTGCCAGCAGCTTTACAGGTTCAACTAATGAAAAACTGTTTTTT. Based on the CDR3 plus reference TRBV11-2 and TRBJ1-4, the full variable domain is EAGVAQSPRYKIIEKRQSVAFWCNPISGHATLYWYQQILGQGPKLLIQFQNNGVVDDSQLPKDRFSAERLKGVDSTLKIQPAKLEDSAVYLCASSFTGSTNEKLFFGSGTQLSVL.

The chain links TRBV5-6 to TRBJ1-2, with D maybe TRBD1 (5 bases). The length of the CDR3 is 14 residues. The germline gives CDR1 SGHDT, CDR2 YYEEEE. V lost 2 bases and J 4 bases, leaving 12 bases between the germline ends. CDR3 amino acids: CASSFGRGGYGYTF. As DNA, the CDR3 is TGTGCCAGCAGCTTTGGGAGGGGAGGCTATGGCTACACCTTC.

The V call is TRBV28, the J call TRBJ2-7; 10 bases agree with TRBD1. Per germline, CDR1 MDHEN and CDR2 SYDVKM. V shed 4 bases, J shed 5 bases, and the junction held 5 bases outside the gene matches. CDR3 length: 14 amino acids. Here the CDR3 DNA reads TGTGCCAGCAGTTCCGGACAGGGGGACAACGAGCAGTACTTC. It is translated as CASSSGQGDNEQYF.

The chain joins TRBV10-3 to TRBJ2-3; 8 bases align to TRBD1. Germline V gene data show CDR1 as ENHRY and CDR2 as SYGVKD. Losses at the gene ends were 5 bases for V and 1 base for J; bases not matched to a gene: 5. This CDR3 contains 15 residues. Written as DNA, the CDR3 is TGTGCCATCAGTTATGACAGGGGCGGCACAGATACGCAGTATTTT. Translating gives CAISYDRGGTDTQYF.

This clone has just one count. DNA for the CDR3: TGTGCCAGCAGCTACCACTTGGGAGCAAAGGCCTACGAGCAGTACTTC. Its translation is CASSYHLGAKAYEQYF. The rearrangement uses TRBV11-2 and TRBJ2-7; D might be TRBD2 (5 bases). The germline V gene has CDR1 SGHAT and CDR2 FQNNGV. This CDR3 spans 16 amino acids. With 4 bases removed from V and 2 bases from J, the gap between germline ends came to 18 bases.

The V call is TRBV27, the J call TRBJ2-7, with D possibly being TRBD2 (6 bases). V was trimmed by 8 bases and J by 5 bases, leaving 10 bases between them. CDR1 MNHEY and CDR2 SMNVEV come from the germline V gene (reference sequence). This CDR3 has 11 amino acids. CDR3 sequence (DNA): TGTGCCAGCGGGCGGGGCCACGAGCAGTACTTC. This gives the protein CASGRGHEQYF.

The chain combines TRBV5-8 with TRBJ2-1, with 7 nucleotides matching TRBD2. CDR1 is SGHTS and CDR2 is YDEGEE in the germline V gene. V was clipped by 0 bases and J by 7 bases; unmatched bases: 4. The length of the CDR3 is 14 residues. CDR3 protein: CASSLGLAANEQFF. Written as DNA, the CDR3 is TGTGCCAGCAGCTTGGGGCTAGCGGCTAATGAGCAGTTCTTC.

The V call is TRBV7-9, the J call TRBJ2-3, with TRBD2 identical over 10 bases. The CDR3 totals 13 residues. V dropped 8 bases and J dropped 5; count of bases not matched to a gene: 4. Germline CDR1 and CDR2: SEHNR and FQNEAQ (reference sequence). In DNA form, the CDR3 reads TGTGCCAGCGGGACTAGCGAGGGAGATACGCAGTATTTT. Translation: CASGTSEGDTQYF.